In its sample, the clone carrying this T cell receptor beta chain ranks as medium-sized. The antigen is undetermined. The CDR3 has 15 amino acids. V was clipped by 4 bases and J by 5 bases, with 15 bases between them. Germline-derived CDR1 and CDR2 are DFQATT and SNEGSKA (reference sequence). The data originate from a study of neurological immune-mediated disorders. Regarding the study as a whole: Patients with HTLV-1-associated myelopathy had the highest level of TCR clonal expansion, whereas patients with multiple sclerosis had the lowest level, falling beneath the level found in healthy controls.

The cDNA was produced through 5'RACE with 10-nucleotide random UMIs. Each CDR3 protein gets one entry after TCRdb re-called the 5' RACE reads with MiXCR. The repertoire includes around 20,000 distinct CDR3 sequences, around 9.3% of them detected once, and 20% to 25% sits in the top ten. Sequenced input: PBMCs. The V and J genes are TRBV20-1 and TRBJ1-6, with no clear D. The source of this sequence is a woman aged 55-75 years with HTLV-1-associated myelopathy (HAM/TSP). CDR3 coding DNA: TGCAGTGCTAACCTTATCAATGCGAATAATTCACCCCTCCACTTT. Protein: CSANLINANNSPLHF.